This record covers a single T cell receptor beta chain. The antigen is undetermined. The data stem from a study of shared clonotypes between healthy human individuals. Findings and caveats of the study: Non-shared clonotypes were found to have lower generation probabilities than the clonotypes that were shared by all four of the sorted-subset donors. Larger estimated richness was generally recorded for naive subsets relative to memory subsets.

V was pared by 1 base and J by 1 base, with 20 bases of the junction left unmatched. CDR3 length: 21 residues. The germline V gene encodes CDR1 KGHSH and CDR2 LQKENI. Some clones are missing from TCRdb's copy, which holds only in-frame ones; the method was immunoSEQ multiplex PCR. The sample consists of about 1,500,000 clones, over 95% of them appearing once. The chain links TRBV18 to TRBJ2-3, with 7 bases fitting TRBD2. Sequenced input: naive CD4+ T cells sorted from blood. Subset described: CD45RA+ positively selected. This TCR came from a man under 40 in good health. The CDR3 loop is CASSPRGKGSFRGSGTDTQYF. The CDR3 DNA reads TGTGCCAGCTCACCACGGGGTAAAGGGTCGTTTCGCGGGAGTGGCACAGATACGCAGTATTTT.